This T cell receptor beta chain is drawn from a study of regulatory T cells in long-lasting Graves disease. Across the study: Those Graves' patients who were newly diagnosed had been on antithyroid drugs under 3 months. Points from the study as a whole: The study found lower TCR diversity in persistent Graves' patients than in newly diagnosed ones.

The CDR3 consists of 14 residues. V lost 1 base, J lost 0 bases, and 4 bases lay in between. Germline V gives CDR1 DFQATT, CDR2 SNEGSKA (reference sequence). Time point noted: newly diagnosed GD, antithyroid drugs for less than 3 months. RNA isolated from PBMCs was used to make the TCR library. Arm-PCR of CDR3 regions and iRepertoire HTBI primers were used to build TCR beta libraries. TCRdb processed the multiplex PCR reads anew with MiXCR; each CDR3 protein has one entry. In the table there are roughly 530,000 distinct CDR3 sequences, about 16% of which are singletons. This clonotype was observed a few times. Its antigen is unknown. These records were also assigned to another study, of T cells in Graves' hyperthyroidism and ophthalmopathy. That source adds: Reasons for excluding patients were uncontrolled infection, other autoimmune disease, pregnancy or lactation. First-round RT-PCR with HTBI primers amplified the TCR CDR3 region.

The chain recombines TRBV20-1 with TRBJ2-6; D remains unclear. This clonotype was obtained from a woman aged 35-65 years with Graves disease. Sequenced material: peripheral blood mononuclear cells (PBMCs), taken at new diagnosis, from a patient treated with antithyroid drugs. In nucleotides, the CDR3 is TGCAGTGCTAGAGGGTTCTCTGGGGCCAACGTCCTGACTTTC. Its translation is CSARGFSGANVLTF.